Detailed here is one TCR beta chain. One end of the junction is discordant with germline, which a read error may explain. The data stem from a study of blood T cell repertoires in COVID-19. CDR1 and CDR2 from the germline V gene are SGHNT and YYREEE (reference sequence). The CDR3 length is 15 residues. Original analysis: Reference gene primer amplification gave nucleated cell count estimates. The assay was immunoSEQ multiplex PCR, and TCRdb's table has in-frame clones only and misses some. The D gene and trimming were derived from the DNA, and the V and J assignments and clone size from that table. The sample records roughly 500,000 clones, nearly 90% being singletons.

V is TRBV5-4 and J is TRBJ1-6; 7 nucleotides line up with TRBD1. The specimen was peripheral blood. The clonotype comes from a man in his late teens or twenties with COVID-19, enrolled during active disease. CDR3 coding DNA: TGTGCCAGCAGCTTGGGGACAGGTGATAATTCGCCCCTCCACTTT. Its protein product is CASSLGTGDNSPLHF.